The subject of this entry is one TCR beta chain. The data originate from a study of blood T cell repertoires in COVID-19. Study-wide background: In each case, the material was cDNA or gDNA derived from T cells, B-cell-depleted T cells, or PBMCs.

Assay used: immunoSEQ multiplex PCR; TCRdb lists only in-frame clones, some missing. The data contain some 110,000 clones, about 80% of them singletons. Sequenced material: peripheral blood. The source is a man aged 70-80 years with active or convalescent COVID-19.

The CDR3 loop is CASSVRGGAFGTDTQYF. The DNA for the CDR3 is TGTGCCAGCAGTGTTCGCGGGGGGGCGTTCGGCACAGATACGCAGTATTTT. The chain carries TRBV27 and TRBJ2-3; 9 nucleotides line up with TRBD2. Germline CDR1 and CDR2: MNHEY and SMNVEV (reference sequence). J gave up 1 base and V 5 bases, and 10 bases lay outside the gene matches. The CDR3 consists of 17 residues.